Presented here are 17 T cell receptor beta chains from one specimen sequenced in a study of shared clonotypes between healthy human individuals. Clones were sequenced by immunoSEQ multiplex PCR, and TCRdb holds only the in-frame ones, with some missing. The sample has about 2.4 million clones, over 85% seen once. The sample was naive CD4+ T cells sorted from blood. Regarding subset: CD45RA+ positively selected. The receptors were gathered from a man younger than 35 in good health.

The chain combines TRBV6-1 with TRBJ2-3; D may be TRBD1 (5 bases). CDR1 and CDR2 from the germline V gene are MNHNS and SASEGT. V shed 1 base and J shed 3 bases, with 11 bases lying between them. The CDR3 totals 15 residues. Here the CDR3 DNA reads TGTGCCAGCAGTGAAGTGCAGGGAATGACAGATACGCAGTATTTT. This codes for CASSEVQGMTDTQYF.

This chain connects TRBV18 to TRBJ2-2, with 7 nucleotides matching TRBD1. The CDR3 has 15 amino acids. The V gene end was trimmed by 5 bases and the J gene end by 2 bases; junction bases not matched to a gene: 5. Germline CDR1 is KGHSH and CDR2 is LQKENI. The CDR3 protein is CASSSRQGNTGELFF. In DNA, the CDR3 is TGTGCCAGCTCATCCCGACAGGGCAACACCGGGGAGCTGTTTTTT. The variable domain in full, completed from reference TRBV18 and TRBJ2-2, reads NAGVMQNPRHLVRRRGQEARLRCSPMKGHSHVYWYRQLPEEGLKFMVYLQKENIIDESGMPKERFSAEFPKEGPSILRIQQVVRGDSAAYFCASSSRQGNTGELFFGEGSRLTVL.

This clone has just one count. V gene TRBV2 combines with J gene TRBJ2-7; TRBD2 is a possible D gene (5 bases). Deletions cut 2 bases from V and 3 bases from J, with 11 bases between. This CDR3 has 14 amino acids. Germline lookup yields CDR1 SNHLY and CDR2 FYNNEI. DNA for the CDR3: TGTGCCAGCAGTGAATGGGAGAGTAACTACGAGCAGTACTTC. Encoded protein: CASSEWESNYEQYF.

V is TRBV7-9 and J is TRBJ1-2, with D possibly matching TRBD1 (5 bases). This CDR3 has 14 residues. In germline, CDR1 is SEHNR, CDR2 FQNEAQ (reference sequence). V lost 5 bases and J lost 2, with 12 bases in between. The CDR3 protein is CASSPGGQNYGYTF. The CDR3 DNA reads TGTGCCAGCAGCCCGGGCGGACAAAACTATGGCTACACCTTC.

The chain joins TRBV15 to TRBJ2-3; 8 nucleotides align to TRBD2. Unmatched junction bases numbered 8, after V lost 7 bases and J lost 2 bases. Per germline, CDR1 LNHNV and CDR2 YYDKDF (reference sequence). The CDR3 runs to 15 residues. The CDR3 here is CATTLFGGDTDTQYF. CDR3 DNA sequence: TGTGCCACCACCCTATTCGGGGGGGACACAGATACGCAGTATTTT.

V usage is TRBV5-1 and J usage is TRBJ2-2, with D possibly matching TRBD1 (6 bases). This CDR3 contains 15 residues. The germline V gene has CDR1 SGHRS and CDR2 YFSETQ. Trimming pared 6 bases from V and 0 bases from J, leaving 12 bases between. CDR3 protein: CASTLGTPNTGELFF. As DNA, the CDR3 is TGCGCCAGCACCCTCGGGACACCGAACACCGGGGAGCTGTTTTTT.

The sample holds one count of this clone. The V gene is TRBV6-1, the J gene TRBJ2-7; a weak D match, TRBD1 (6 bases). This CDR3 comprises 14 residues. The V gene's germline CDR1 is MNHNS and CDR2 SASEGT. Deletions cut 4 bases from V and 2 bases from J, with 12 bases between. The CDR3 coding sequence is TGTGCCAGCAGTGCGTCCGGGACAACCTACGAGCAGTACTTC. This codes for CASSASGTTYEQYF.

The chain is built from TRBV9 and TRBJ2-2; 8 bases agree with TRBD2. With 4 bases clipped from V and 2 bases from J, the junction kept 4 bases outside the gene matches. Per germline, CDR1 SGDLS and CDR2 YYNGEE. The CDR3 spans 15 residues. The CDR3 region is CASSSSGSNTGELFF. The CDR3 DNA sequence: TGTGCCAGCAGCTCGAGCGGGAGTAACACCGGGGAGCTGTTTTTT.

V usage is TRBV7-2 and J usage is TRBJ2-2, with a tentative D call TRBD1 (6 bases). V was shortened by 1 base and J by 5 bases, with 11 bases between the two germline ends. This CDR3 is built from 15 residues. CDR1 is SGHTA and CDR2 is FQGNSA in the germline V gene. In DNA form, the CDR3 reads TGTGCCAGCAGCTTAGTGCCAGGGGAGACCGGGGAGCTGTTTTTT. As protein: CASSLVPGETGELFF.

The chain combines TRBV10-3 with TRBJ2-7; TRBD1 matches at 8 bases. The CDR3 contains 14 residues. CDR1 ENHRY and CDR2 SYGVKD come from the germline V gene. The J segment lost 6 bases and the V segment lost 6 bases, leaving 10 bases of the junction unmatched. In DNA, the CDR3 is TGTGCCATCAGCCGTATGACAGGGGACGGCGAGCAGTACTTC. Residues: CAISRMTGDGEQYF.

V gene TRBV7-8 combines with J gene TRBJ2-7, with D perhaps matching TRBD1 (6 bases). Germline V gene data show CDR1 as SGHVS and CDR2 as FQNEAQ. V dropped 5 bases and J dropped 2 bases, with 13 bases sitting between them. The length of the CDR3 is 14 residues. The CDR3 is CASSVQGSAYEQYF. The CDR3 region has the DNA TGTGCCAGCAGCGTACAGGGATCCGCCTACGAGCAGTACTTC. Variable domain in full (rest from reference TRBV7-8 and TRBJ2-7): GAGVSQSPRYKVAKRGQDVALRCDPISGHVSLFWYQQALGQGPEFLTYFQNEAQLDKSGLPSDRFFAERPEGSVSTLKIQRTQQEDSAVYLCASSVQGSAYEQYFGPGTRLTVT.

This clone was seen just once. The chain's CDR3 is CASSEALVGTGGFNEQFF. DNA of the CDR3: TGTGCCAGCAGTGAAGCTCTAGTCGGGACAGGGGGCTTCAATGAGCAGTTCTTC. The rearrangement joins TRBV2 to TRBJ2-1; 12 bases line up with TRBD1. Germline V gene data show CDR1 as SNHLY and CDR2 as FYNNEI. The V segment lost 0 bases and the J segment 6 bases; nucleotides outside the gene matches: 9. The CDR3 totals 18 residues.

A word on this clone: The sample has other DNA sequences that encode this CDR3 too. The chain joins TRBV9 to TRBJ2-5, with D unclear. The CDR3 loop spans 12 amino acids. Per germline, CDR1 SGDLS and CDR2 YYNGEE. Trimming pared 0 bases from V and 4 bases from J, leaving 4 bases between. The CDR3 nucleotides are TGTGCCAGCAGCGTAGAATCAGAGACCCAGTACTTC. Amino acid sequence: CASSVESETQYF. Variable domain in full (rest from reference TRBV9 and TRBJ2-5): DSGVTQTPKHLITATGQRVTLRCSPRSGDLSVYWYQQSLDQGLQFLIQYYNGEERAKGNILERFSAQQFPDLHSELNLSSLELGDSALYFCASSVESETQYFGPGTRLLVL.

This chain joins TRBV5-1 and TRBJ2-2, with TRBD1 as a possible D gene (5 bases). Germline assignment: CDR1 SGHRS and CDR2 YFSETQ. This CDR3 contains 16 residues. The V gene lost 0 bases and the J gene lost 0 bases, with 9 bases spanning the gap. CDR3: CASSLDTGSNTGELFF. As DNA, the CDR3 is TGCGCCAGCAGCTTGGACACAGGCTCGAACACCGGGGAGCTGTTTTTT.

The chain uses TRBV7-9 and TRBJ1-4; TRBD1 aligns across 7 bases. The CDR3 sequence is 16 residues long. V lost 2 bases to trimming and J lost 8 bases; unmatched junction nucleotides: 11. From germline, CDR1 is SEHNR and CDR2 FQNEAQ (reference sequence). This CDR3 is CASSLRDSPWGEKLFF. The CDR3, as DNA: TGTGCCAGCAGCTTACGGGACAGCCCTTGGGGAGAAAAACTGTTTTTT.

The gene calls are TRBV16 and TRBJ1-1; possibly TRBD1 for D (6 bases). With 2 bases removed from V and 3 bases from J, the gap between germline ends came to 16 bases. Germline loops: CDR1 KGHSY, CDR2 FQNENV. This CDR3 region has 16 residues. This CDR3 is CASSQGGQGFYTEAFF. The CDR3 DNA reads TGTGCCAGCAGCCAAGGGGGGCAGGGGTTCTACACTGAAGCTTTCTTT.

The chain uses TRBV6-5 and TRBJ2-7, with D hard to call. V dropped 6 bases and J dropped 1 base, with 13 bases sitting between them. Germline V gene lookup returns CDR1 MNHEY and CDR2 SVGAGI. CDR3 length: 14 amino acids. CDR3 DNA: TGTGCCAGCAGCCGACGTACTGCGTCCTACGAGCAGTACTTC. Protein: CASSRRTASYEQYF.